This T cell receptor beta chain was sequenced during a study of OX40 agonist ivuxolimab in advanced cancers. Study observations and caveats: The expanded peripheral T cells' antigen specificity was not determined. Among the lowest levels of clonal expansion were found in partial responders at 0.1-3.0 mg/kg.

Autoimmune disease history or systemic immunosuppression led to patient exclusion. Comment on this clone: The antigen remains undetermined.

Produced via immunoSEQ multiplex PCR; TCRdb's table is partial and in-frame only. The profile shows about 72,000 clones, about 85% of them singletons. V lost 5 bases, J lost 5 bases, and 9 bases lay in between. Per germline, CDR1 MNHNY and CDR2 SVGAGI (reference sequence). The CDR3 has 12 residues. The receptor was derived from an adult with an advanced solid tumor such as melanoma, head and neck, liver or kidney cancer. The input for sequencing was CD4+ or CD8+ T cells sorted from blood, taken in a trial of the OX40 agonist ivuxolimab. V is TRBV6-6 and J is TRBJ1-2; tentatively, D is TRBD1 (6 bases). CDR3 DNA: TGTGCCAGCAGTGGGGACATTTATGGCTACACCTTC. Amino acids: CASSGDIYGYTF.